This T cell receptor (beta chain) was identified during a study of cytomegalovirus exposure and HLA in healthy donors. V shed 5 bases and J 7 bases; nucleotides not matched to a gene: 13. CDR1 and CDR2 from the germline V gene are GTSNPN and SVGIG (reference sequence). The CDR3 sequence is 15 residues long. Whole-study findings and limits: CMV serostatus was the only immune exposure information that was available. Among TCR beta chains, those listed as cytomegalovirus-associated numbered more than 150. The authors later found TCR association rates varying by HLA locus, with DRB1 most and HLA-C fewest. There were several of the most significant clusters that appeared linked to common viral pathogens in a later analysis.

PCR employed 60 Vbeta and 13 Jbeta primers. TCRdb keeps only in-frame clones here, not all; method: immunoSEQ multiplex PCR. The sample carries about 160,000 clones, approximately 82% recorded once. In this sample, this clone turned up once. The antigen remains unidentified. Sequences were obtained from PBMCs. This sequence was found in a male donor in good health and CMV-seropositive. J is TRBJ2-7 and V is TRBV30; 11 nucleotides align to TRBD2. In nucleotides, the CDR3 is TGTGCCTGGGTCGATAGCGGGAGGGCCGGGGGGGAGCAGTACTTC. It specifies CAWVDSGRAGGEQYF. Full variable domain (remainder filled in from reference TRBV30 and TRBJ2-7): SQTIHQWPATLVQPVGSPLSLECTVEGTSNPNLYWYRQAAGRGLQLLFYSVGIGQISSEVPQNLSASRPQDRQFILSSKKLLLSDSGFYLCAWVDSGRAGGEQYFGPGTRLTVT.